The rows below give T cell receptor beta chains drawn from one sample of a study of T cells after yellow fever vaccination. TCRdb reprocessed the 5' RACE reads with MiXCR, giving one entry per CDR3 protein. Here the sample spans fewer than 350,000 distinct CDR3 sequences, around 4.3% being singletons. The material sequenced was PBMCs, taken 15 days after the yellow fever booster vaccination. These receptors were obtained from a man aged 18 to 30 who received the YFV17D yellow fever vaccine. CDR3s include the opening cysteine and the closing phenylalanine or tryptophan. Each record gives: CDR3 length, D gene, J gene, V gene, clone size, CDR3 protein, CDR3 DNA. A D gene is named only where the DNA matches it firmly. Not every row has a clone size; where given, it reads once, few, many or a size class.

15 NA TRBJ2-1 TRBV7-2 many CASSLSFGGLNEQFF TGTGCCAGCAGCTTAAGCTTTGGGGGCCTAAATGAGCAGTTCTTC
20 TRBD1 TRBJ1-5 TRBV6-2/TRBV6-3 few CASRTDRAGRDGVSNQPQHF TGTGCCAGCAGGACCGACAGGGCAGGAAGGGACGGGGTCAGCAATCAGCCCCAGCATTTT
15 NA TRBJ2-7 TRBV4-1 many CASSQVTGPGYEQYF TGCGCCAGCAGCCAAGTCACAGGGCCCGGCTACGAGCAGTACTTC
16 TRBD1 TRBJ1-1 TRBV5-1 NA CASGTGTEIMNTEAFF TGCGCCAGCGGGACCGGGACAGAGATTATGAACACTGAAGCTTTCTTT
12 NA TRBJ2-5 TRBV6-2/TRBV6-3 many CASSQTRTHPYF TGTGCCAGCAGTCAAACCCGGACCCATCCGTACTTC
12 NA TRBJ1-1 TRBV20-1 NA CSARPMNTEAFF TGCAGTGCTAGGCCCATGAACACTGAAGCTTTCTTT
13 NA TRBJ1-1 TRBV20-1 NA CSARLLGGGAAFF TGCAGTGCTAGACTCCTCGGGGGGGGAGCAGCTTTCTTT
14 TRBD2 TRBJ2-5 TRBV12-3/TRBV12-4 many CASMTSGGQETQYF TGTGCCAGTATGACTAGCGGGGGTCAAGAGACCCAGTACTTC
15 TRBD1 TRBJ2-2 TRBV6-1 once CSSSRQGVNTGELFF TGTTCCAGCAGCCGACAGGGGGTAAACACCGGGGAGCTGTTTTTT
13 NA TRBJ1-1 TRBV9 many CASSSGGGTEAFF TGTGCCAGCAGCTCCGGCGGGGGGACTGAAGCTTTCTTT
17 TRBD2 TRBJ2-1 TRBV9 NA CASSNPSLAGAYNEQFF TGTGCCAGCAGCAACCCCTCCCTAGCGGGGGCCTACAATGAGCAGTTCTTC
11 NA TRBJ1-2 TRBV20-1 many CSARQAYGYTF TGCAGTGCTAGACAGGCCTATGGCTACACCTTC
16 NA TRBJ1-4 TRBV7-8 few CASSSESGTPNEKLFF TGTGCCAGCAGCTCTGAATCCGGGACACCGAATGAAAAACTGTTTTTT
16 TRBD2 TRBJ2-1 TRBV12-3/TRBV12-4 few CASSSGLSGGVNEQFF TGTGCCAGCAGTTCCGGACTAAGCGGGGGGGTGAATGAGCAGTTCTTC
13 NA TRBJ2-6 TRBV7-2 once CASSYGVVNVLTF TGTGCCAGCAGCTACGGGGTGGTCAACGTCCTGACTTTC
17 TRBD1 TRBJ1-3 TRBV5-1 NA CASSPLDRAFSGNTIYF TGCGCCAGCAGCCCCTTGGACAGGGCGTTCTCTGGAAACACCATATATTTT
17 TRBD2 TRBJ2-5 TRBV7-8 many CASSLGSELAGLETQYF TGTGCCAGCAGCTTAGGTAGCGAACTAGCGGGGCTCGAGACCCAGTACTTC
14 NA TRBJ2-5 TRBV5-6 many CASSGWPREETQYF TGTGCCAGCAGCGGGTGGCCTCGAGAAGAGACCCAGTACTTC
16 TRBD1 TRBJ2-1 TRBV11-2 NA CASSSTGGQSHNEQFF TGTGCCAGCAGTTCAACAGGGGGGCAATCCCACAATGAGCAGTTCTTC
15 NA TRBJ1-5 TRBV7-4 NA CASSAYAGDDQPQHF TGTGCCAGCAGCGCCTACGCGGGGGATGATCAGCCCCAGCATTTT